This TCR beta chain was sequenced for a study of T cell responses to AZD1222 COVID-19 vaccine (dated by TCRdb to 2020 to 2022). About the investigation overall: AZD1222 recipients given second doses at about 4 weeks or at about 12 weeks were pooled, since spike-specific TCR depth and breadth were not found to differ between the two schedules. A total of approximately 240 trial participants underwent TCR sequencing, of whom about 200 received two doses of AZD1222 and approximately 25 received two doses of the MenACWY control vaccine. Trial participants were enrolled by age into 18-55, 56-69 and 70-plus year subgroups, with roughly 160, 29 and 62 TCR-sequenced participants respectively.

For this clone: Its antigen is still unknown. Base qualities were left out, and no much larger clone turns up one base away.

The CDR3 regions of human TCRbeta chains were analyzed by immunosequencing. Turning to the authors' computational methods: TCRs in the repertoires were matched against a reference library of SARS-CoV-2-specific TCRs that had been generated with the MIRA antigen-specificity platform. Breadth meant the fraction of unique TCRs that were SARS-CoV-2-associated, whereas depth meant the fraction of total T cells that were SARS-CoV-2-associated. Each spike-specific TCR was assigned to its reactive spike region and to a CD4 or CD8 class using the MIRA data. Log10-transformed breadth and depth values were compared by one-way ANOVA with Sidak's multiple comparisons tests. Drawn from immuneACCESS, this table holds only the in-frame rearrangements with V and J called that TCRdb kept. Clones are partly lost; checked studies trace under half to an unresolved V gene and leave the rest unexplained. The DNA gave D and trimming, while V, J and clone size come from that table. The sample includes some 120,000 clones, with over 75% observed a single time. Of the sample, 7.5% to 8% is held by the ten largest clones.

Paper-wide results and their limitations: Because no day 14 peak-response samples were available, the repertoires could be characterized only after the peak T cell response. After two AZD1222 doses, spike-specific TCR breadth and depth were significantly higher than at day 0 and than in MenACWY recipients. Reportedly, close to half of the unique spike-specific TCRs recognized epitopes lying outside the regions that are mutated in the B.1.351 and B.1.1.7 variants. Conclusions about previously exposed vaccinees were limited because only six or seven AZD1222 recipients were SARS-CoV-2 seropositive at baseline. CD4 TCRs associated with the vaccine covered the entire spike protein, and the dominant responses were in regions 160-218 and 743-854. Most participants were white British and females outnumbered males, and the authors suggested that clonal diversity may have been underestimated. In the small 56-69-year group, the increase in depth fell short of significance, most likely because of low power.

Spanning cysteine to phenylalanine, the CDR3 consists of 11 amino acids. The only DNA kept is the CDR3, 33 bases in frame from the first base. V drops 8 bases and J drops 10 bases, leaving 9 bases in between. CDR1 and CDR2 were assigned from the germline V gene as MDHEN and SYDVKM. What the time point label conveys for this sample: baseline before first vaccination. Vaccinee samples were obtained from the UK trials COV001 and COV002, which included a single-blind randomized controlled phase 2/3 trial of AZD1222 (ChAdOx1 nCoV-19) in healthy adults. For TCRbeta chain sequencing, PBMC samples from trial participants were taken at day 0 and at day 28 after the second dose.

The clonotype was recovered from an adult in good health. The chain was built from TRBV28 and TRBJ1-6; no D gene is confidently identified. Sequenced here: peripheral blood, sampled on day 0 of AZD1222 vaccination. The CDR3 loop reads CASGPLSPLHF. In nucleotide form, the sequence is TGTGCCAGCGGGCCGTTGTCACCCCTCCACTTT.